Below are 8 T cell receptor beta chains sequenced from a single sample in a study of cytomegalovirus exposure and HLA in healthy donors. PCR employed 60 Vbeta and 13 Jbeta primers. Generated by immunoSEQ multiplex PCR, the TCRdb table keeps only in-frame clones and is missing some. The table records around 130,000 clones, over 60% of them present only once. The sequenced sample consisted of PBMCs. The receptors were sampled from a woman aged 60-75 years in good health and CMV-seronegative.

The rearrangement joins TRBV28 to TRBJ1-5, with D possibly being TRBD1 (6 bases). The germline V gene encodes CDR1 MDHEN and CDR2 SYDVKM. The CDR3 is 15 amino acids. V lost 7 bases, J lost 0 bases, and 13 bases lay in between. The DNA for the CDR3 is TGTGCCAGCAACGGACAGACTTTTAGCAATCAGCCCCAGCATTTT. Translated: CASNGQTFSNQPQHF.

For this clone: One end of the junction is discordant with germline, which a read error may explain. Distinct nucleotide sequences in the sample also encode this CDR3. The chain uses TRBV9 and TRBJ2-7; TRBD2 aligns across 7 bases. The CDR3 loop spans 16 amino acids. CDR1 is SGDLS and CDR2 is YYNGEE in the germline V gene. DNA for the CDR3: TGTGCCAGCAGCCCGAGGTGGGAGGGCCCTCTGTACGAGCAATACTTC. Protein sequence: CASSPRWEGPLYEQYF.

The V call is TRBV4-1, the J call TRBJ2-7, with D uncertain. V lost 1 base, J lost 3 bases, and 10 bases lay in between. The V gene's germline CDR1 is MGHRA and CDR2 YSYEKL. The CDR3 runs to 14 residues. CDR3 sequence (DNA): TGCGCCAGCAGCCAAGCCTCCCTAAGCTACGAGCAGTACTTC. As protein: CASSQASLSYEQYF.

A single count supports this clone. This chain connects TRBV5-4 to TRBJ2-6; no reliable D call. This CDR3 comprises 15 residues. Germline lookup yields CDR1 SGHNT and CDR2 YYREEE (reference sequence). Between the trimmed V and J ends, which lost 2 bases and 0 bases, there was a span of 6 bases. The CDR3 nucleotides are TGTGCCAGCAGCTTTTACAGCTCTGGGGCCAACGTCCTGACTTTC. Residues: CASSFYSSGANVLTF.

This clone was seen a few times. The J gene is TRBJ1-2, the V gene TRBV28, with 7 bases that match TRBD1. V was pared by 5 bases and J by 7 bases, with 13 bases of the junction left unmatched. Germline CDR1 is MDHEN and CDR2 is SYDVKM. This CDR3 region has 15 residues. The CDR3 sequence is CASSQPTGLFSGYTF. The CDR3 region has the DNA TGTGCCAGCAGTCAGCCGACAGGGTTGTTTAGTGGCTACACCTTC.

V gene TRBV15 combines with J gene TRBJ2-3, with D maybe TRBD2 (6 bases). The germline V gene has CDR1 LNHNV and CDR2 YYDKDF (reference sequence). With 3 bases removed from V and 3 bases from J, the gap between germline ends came to 22 bases. CDR3 size: 18 residues. CDR3 DNA: TGTGCCACCAGCAGCCCCTCTATTCGGGAGCAATGGACAGATACGCAGTATTTT. It translates to CATSSPSIREQWTDTQYF.

This chain uses TRBV6-1 with TRBJ2-5; TRBD1 might be the D (7 bases). Trimming removed 5 bases from V and 0 bases from J, with 10 bases in between. Germline CDR1 reads MNHNS; CDR2 reads SASEGT. The CDR3 is 14 amino acids. CDR3: CASSPGGYQETQYF. For the CDR3, the DNA is TGTGCCAGCAGTCCAGGGGGGTACCAAGAGACCCAGTACTTC.

The chain links TRBV23-1 to TRBJ2-3; 16 bases fit TRBD2. TRBV23-1 is treated as an ORF (open reading frame) with a function not yet certain. The CDR3 totals 24 residues. V trimming: 1 base; J trimming: 0 bases; junction bases outside the gene matches: 19. The CDR3: CASSQWGARSTGTSGRASTDTQYF. CDR3 nucleotides: TGCGCCAGCAGTCAATGGGGCGCCAGATCCACCGGGACTAGCGGGAGGGCTAGCACAGATACGCAGTATTTT.